A single sample gave rise to the 5 T cell receptor beta chains below, sequenced in a study of T cell repertoires in cytomegalovirus infection. TCRdb independently ran MiXCR on the reads; one entry per CDR3 protein. The sample consists of some 800,000 distinct CDR3 sequences, approximately 32% of them appearing once. No antigen has been assigned to these receptors. Specimen: cultured CD8+ T cells from PBMCs, collected from culture after CMV antigen stimulation. These receptors originate from a human donor in good health (CMV status not recorded). Some clones in this sample may be carry-over from other donors' samples.

This clonotype was found many times. The V and J genes are TRBV28 and TRBJ1-1; D gene unclear. The germline gives CDR1 MDHEN, CDR2 SYDVKM. Trimming took off 7 bases at V and 4 bases at J, with 13 bases between the two ends. The CDR3 has 13 residues. CDR3 nucleotides: TGTGCCAGCATATTAGAAGGATTCACTGAAGCTTTCTTT. It translates to CASILEGFTEAFF.

The rearrangement uses TRBV10-3 and TRBJ1-1; TRBD1 matches at 7 bases. Germline CDR1 and CDR2: ENHRY and SYGVKD. V lost 4 bases and J lost 0; bases outside the gene matches: 17. The CDR3 is 19 amino acids. The CDR3 nucleotides are TGTGCCATCAGTGTGATTCGAGTAGCTGGGACAGCACTGAACACTGAAGCTTTCTTT. This codes for CAISVIRVAGTALNTEAFF.

The count of this clonotype is one. The genes are TRBV19 and TRBJ1-1; D gene unclear. This CDR3 comprises 14 residues. Germline V gives CDR1 LNHDA, CDR2 SQIVND (reference sequence). V was trimmed by 1 base and J by 4 bases, leaving 10 bases between them. Here the CDR3 DNA reads TGTGCCAGTAGTATAGCCGCGCAGTTCACTGAAGCTTTCTTT. Protein product: CASSIAAQFTEAFF. Looking up the rest from reference TRBV19 and TRBJ1-1 gives the full variable domain: DGGITQSPKYLFRKEGQNVTLSCEQNLNHDAMYWYRQDPGQGLRLIYYSQIVNDFQKGDIAEGYSVSREKKESFPLTVTSAQKNPTAFYLCASSIAAQFTEAFFGQGTRLTVV.

This clonotype occurred many times. The chain carries TRBV25-1 and TRBJ2-2; 7 nucleotides agree with TRBD2. V was pared by 5 bases and J by 8 bases, with 8 bases of the junction left unmatched. From germline, CDR1 is MGHDK and CDR2 SYGVNS. CDR3 length equals 14 residues. The CDR3 region has the DNA TGTGCCAGCAGTCCCGCCAGGGAGGGGGGGGAGCTGTTTTTT. This sequence encodes CASSPAREGGELFF. The whole variable domain, remainder taken from reference TRBV25-1 and TRBJ2-2, is EADIYQTPRYLVIGTGKKITLECSQTMGHDKMYWYQQDPGMELHLIHYSYGVNSTEKGDLSSESTVSRIRTEHFPLTLESARPSHTSQYLCASSPAREGGELFFGEGSRLTVL.

The table lists this clonotype with a few counts. The V gene is TRBV7-6, the J gene TRBJ2-7; D not certain. The V gene's germline CDR1 is SGHVS and CDR2 FNYEAQ. The germline V and J ends were trimmed by 7 bases and 3 bases, with 19 bases remaining between them. The CDR3 consists of 15 residues. The CDR3 loop is CASTVDQEILYEQYF. The CDR3 coding sequence is TGTGCCAGCACCGTGGACCAGGAGATCCTCTACGAGCAGTACTTC. The variable domain in full, with the rest retrieved from reference TRBV7-6 and TRBJ2-7, is GAGVSQSPRYKVTKRGQDVALRCDPISGHVSLYWYRQALGQGPEFLTYFNYEAQQDKSGLPNDRFSAERPEGSISTLTIQRTEQRDSAMYRCASTVDQEILYEQYFGPGTRLTVT.